A selection of T cell receptor beta chains follows, all from one sample in a study of regulatory T cells in long-lasting Graves disease. TCRdb recomputed calls from the multiplex PCR reads with MiXCR, one row per CDR3 protein. In the table there are fewer than 650,000 distinct CDR3 sequences, 15% to 20% of which are singletons. This sample also appeared in a second study, on T cells in Graves' hyperthyroidism and ophthalmopathy.

Sample: peripheral blood mononuclear cells (PBMCs), taken at new diagnosis, from a patient treated with antithyroid drugs. These receptors were obtained from a woman aged 25 to 39 with Graves disease. Each CDR3 is given with its conserved first and last residue. D genes are given only for firm matches. Rows give clone size only sometimes, using once, few, many, or a class for an expanded clone.

j_call d_call v_call clone_size cdr3_nt cdr3_aa
TRBJ2-6 . TRBV12-3/TRBV12-4 many TGTGCCAGCAGGCCCTCGGGAGGGGCCAACGTCCTGACTTTC CASRPSGGANVLTF
TRBJ2-5 TRBD1 TRBV7-7 . TGTGCTAGCAGCTTAGTTCTGGTGGGACAGGGGAACCAAGAGACCCAGTACTTC CASSLVLVGQGNQETQYF
TRBJ2-7 TRBD1 TRBV6-5 many TGTGCCAGCAGTTACCAGGGGGCCTACGAGCAGTACTTC CASSYQGAYEQYF
TRBJ2-1 . TRBV2 few TGTGCCAGCAGCGCCCCGGTCGACGGTGCTAGTGAGCAGTTCTTC CASSAPVDGASEQFF
TRBJ2-7 TRBD1 TRBV3-1 . TGTGCCAGCAGCCAAGGACAGGGGCGCGACGAGCAGTACTTC CASSQGQGRDEQYF
TRBJ1-2 . TRBV6-1 many TGTGCCAGCAGTGTCACAAAAGGGGCCACTAACTATGGCTACACCTTC CASSVTKGATNYGYTF
TRBJ1-1 TRBD1 TRBV6-1 . TGTGCCAGTCGGACAGGGAAAATTGAAGCTTTCTTT CASRTGKIEAFF
TRBJ1-4 TRBD1 TRBV6-4 few TGTGCCAGCAGTGACGGCACAGGGGGAGTAAAAACTAATGAAAAACTGTTTTTT CASSDGTGGVKTNEKLFF
TRBJ2-1 . TRBV7-9 many TGTGCCAGCAGCTTGCACGGGGTCCACAATGAGCAGTTCTTC CASSLHGVHNEQFF
TRBJ2-7 . TRBV20-1 . TGCAGTGCTAGAGTCCCCTATGTAATAACCTACGAGCAGTACTTC CSARVPYVITYEQYF
TRBJ2-5 . TRBV5-1 . TGCGCCAGCAGCTCCGACGGTGGGGGAGAGACCCAGTACTTC CASSSDGGGETQYF
TRBJ2-3 . TRBV9 . TGTGCCAGCAGCGTAGGAAAGCCGTACACAGATACGCAGTATTTT CASSVGKPYTDTQYF
TRBJ2-5 TRBD2 TRBV5-4 . TGTGCCAGCAGCCTGAAGATGACTAGCGGGGGAGAGACCCAGTACTTC CASSLKMTSGGETQYF
TRBJ2-5 . TRBV20-1 many TGCAGTGCTCTTTTCGAGTGGGAGACCCAGTACTTC CSALFEWETQYF
TRBJ2-1 TRBD2 TRBV11-2 many TGTGCCAGCGGTCAGGCGAGCGGGAGTTCGTATGAGCAGTTCTTC CASGQASGSSYEQFF